One T cell receptor beta chain is described in this entry. Its antigen remains unknown. These data belong to a study of T cell repertoires in cytomegalovirus infection. The CDR3 runs 13 residues. Deletions cut 5 bases from V and 1 base from J, with 9 bases between. In germline, CDR1 is SEHNR, CDR2 FQNEAQ (reference sequence). Using its own MiXCR run on the reads, TCRdb lists one record per CDR3 protein. Found here are nearly 700,000 distinct CDR3 sequences, roughly 36% of them singletons; the top ten hold approximately 18%. The chain links TRBV7-9 to TRBJ2-7; no reliable D call. The TCR originated in a human donor in good health (CMV status not recorded). Some clones in this sample may be carry-over from other donors' samples. This specimen was cultured PBMCs, taken from culture after CMV antigen stimulation. CDR3 sequence reads: CASSPIRSYEQYF. In nucleotides, the CDR3 is TGTGCCAGCAGCCCCATAAGGTCCTACGAGCAGTACTTC.